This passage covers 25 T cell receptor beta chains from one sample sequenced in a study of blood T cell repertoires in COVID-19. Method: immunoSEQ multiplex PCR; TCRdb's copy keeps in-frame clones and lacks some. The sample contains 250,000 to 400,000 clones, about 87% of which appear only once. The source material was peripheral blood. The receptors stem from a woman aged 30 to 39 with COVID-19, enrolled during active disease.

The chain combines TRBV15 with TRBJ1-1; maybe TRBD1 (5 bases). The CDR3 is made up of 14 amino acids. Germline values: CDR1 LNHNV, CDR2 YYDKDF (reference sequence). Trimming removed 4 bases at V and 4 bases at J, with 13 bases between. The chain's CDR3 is CATSTGTLPTEAFF. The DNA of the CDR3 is TGTGCCACCAGCACCGGGACTCTTCCCACTGAAGCTTTCTTT.

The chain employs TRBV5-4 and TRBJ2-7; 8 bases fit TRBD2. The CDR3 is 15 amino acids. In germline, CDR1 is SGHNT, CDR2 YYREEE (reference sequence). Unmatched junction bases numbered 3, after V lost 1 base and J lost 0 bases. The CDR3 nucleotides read TGTGCCAGCAGCTTGCGCGGGGGGAGCTCCTACGAGCAGTACTTC. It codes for CASSLRGGSSYEQYF.

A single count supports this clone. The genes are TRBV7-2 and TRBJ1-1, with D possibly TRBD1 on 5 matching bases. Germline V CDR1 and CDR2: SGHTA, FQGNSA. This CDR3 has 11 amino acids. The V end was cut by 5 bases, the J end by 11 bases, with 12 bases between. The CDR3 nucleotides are TGTGCCAGCAGCGTAACCAACAGGGCTTTCTTT. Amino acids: CASSVTNRAFF.

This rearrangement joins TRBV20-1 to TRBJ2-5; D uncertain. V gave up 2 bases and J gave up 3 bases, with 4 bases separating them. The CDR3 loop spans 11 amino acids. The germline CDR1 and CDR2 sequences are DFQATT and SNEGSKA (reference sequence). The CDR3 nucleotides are TGCAGTGCTAGAACAGAAGAGACCCAGTACTTC. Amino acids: CSARTEETQYF.

The CDR3 spells CASSLGVPTYNSPLHF. DNA for the CDR3: TGTGCCAGCAGCTTGGGTGTTCCAACTTATAATTCACCCCTCCACTTT. The V and J genes are TRBV5-6 and TRBJ1-6; no clear D. V lost 0 bases to trimming and J lost 4 bases, with 11 bases between them. The germline CDR1 and CDR2 sequences are SGHDT and YYEEEE. The CDR3 is 16 residues long.

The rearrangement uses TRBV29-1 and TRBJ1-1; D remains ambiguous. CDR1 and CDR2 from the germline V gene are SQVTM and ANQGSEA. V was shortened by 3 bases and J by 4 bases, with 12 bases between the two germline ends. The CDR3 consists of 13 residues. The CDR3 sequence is CSVERGMGTEAFF. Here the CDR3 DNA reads TGCAGCGTTGAGCGGGGAATGGGCACTGAAGCTTTCTTT.

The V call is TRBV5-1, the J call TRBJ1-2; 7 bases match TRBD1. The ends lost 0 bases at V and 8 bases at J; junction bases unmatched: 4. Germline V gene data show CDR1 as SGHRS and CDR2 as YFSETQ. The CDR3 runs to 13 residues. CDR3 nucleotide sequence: TGCGCCAGCAGCTTGGACAGGGGAATCGGCTACACCTTC. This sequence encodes CASSLDRGIGYTF.

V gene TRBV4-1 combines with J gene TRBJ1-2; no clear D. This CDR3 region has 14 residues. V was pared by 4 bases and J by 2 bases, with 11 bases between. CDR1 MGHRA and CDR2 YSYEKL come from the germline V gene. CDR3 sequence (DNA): TGCGCCAGCAGCCCTCCATTAGAGAACTATGGCTACACCTTC. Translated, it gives CASSPPLENYGYTF.

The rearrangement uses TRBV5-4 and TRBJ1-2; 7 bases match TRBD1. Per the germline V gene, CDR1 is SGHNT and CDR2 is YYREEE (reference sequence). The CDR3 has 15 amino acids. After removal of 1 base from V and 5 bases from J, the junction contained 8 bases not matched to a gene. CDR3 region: CASSLSATGSYGYTF. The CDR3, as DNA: TGTGCCAGCAGCTTGTCCGCGACAGGGTCATATGGCTACACCTTC.

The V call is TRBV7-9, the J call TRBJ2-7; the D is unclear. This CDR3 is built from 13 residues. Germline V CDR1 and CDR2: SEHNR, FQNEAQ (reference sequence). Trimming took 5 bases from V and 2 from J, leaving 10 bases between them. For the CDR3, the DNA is TGTGCCAGCAGCCTCCTCTATCCCTACGAGCAGTACGTC. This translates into CASSLLYPYEQYV.

The CDR3 here is CASSSDRVLHQPQHF. The CDR3 coding sequence is TGTGCCAGCAGCTCCGACAGGGTACTACACCAGCCCCAGCATTTT. V is TRBV7-9 and J is TRBJ1-5; 7 positions match TRBD1. V lost 4 bases and J lost 7; bases outside the gene matches: 10. The V gene's germline CDR1 is SEHNR and CDR2 FQNEAQ (reference sequence). The CDR3 length is 15 residues.

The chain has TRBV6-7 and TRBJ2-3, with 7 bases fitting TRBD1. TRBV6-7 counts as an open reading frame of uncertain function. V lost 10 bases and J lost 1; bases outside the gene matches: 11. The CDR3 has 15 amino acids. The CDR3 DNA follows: TGTGCCACCTTACATGGGGGACAGTGCACAGATACGCAGTATTTT. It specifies CATLHGGQCTDTQYF.

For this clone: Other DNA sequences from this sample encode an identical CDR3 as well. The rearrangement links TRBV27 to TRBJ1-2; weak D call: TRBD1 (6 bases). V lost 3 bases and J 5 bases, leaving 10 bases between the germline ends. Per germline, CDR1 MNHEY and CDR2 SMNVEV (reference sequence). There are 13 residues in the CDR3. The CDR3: CASSFRGSYGYTF. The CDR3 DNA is TGTGCCAGCAGTTTCAGGGGATCTTATGGCTACACCTTC.

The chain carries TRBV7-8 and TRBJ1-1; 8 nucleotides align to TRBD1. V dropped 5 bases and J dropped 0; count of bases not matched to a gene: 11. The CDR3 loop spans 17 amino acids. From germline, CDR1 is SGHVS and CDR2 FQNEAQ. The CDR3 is CASSPGQGDLMNTEAFF. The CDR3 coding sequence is TGTGCCAGCAGCCCCGGACAGGGAGATCTGATGAACACTGAAGCTTTCTTT. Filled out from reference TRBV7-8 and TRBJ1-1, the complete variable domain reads GAGVSQSPRYKVAKRGQDVALRCDPISGHVSLFWYQQALGQGPEFLTYFQNEAQLDKSGLPSDRFFAERPEGSVSTLKIQRTQQEDSAVYLCASSPGQGDLMNTEAFFGQGTRLTVV.

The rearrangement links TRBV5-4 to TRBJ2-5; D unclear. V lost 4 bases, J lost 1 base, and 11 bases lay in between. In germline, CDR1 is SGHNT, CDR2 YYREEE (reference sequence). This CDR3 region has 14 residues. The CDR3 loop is CASSPVNTQETQYF. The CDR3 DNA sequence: TGTGCCAGCAGCCCGGTGAATACCCAAGAGACCCAGTACTTC.

The DNA of the CDR3 is TGTGCCAGCAGCGCGACAGTAAATGGGCACACTGAAGCTTTCTTT. Protein product: CASSATVNGHTEAFF. The chain joins TRBV9 to TRBJ1-1; TRBD1 is a possible D gene (5 bases). Per germline, CDR1 SGDLS and CDR2 YYNGEE. The CDR3 loop spans 15 amino acids. V was trimmed by 3 bases and J by 3 bases, leaving 15 bases between them.

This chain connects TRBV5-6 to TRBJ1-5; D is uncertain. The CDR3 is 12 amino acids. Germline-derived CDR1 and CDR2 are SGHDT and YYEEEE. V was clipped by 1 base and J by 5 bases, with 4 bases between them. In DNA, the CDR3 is TGTGCCAGCAGCTTGCAGGATCAGCCCCAGCATTTT. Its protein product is CASSLQDQPQHF.

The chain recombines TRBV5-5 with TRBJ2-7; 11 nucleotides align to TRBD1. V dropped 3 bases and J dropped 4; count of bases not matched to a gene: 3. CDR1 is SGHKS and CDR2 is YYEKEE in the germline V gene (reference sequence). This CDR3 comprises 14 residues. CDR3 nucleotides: TGTGCCAGCAGCTACGGACAGGGGGCTTACGAGCAGTACTTC. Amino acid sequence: CASSYGQGAYEQYF.

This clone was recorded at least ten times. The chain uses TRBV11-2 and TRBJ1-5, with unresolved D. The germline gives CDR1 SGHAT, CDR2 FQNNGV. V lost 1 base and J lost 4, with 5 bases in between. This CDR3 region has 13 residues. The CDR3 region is CASSLGANQPQHF. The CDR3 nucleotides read TGTGCCAGCAGCTTAGGAGCGAATCAGCCCCAGCATTTT.

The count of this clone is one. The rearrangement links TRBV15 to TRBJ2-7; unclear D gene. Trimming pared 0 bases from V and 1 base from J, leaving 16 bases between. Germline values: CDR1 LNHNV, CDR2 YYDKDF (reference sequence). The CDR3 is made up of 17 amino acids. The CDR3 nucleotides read TGTGCCACCAGCAGAGATAGACTTTCACGACGTTCCTACGAGCAGTACTTC. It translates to CATSRDRLSRRSYEQYF.

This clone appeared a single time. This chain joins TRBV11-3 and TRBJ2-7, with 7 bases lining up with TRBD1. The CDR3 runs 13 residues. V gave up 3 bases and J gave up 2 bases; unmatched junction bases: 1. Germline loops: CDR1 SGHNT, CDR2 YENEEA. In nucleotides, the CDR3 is TGTGCCAGCAGCTTCACAGGGGCCTACGAGCAGTACTTC. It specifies CASSFTGAYEQYF.

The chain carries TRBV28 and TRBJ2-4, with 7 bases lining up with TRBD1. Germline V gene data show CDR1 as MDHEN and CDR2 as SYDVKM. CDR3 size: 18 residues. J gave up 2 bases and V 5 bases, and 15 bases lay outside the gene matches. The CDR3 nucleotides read TGTGCCAGCAGTCAACAGGGGCCCCGGTTTTCCACCAAAAACATTCAGTACTTC. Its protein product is CASSQQGPRFSTKNIQYF.

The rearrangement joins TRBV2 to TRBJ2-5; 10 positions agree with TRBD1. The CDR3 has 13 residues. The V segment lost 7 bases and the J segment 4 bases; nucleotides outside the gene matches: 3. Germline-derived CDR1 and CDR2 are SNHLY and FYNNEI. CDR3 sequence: CASTRTGGETQYF. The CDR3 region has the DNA TGTGCCAGCACCCGGACAGGGGGAGAGACCCAGTACTTC.

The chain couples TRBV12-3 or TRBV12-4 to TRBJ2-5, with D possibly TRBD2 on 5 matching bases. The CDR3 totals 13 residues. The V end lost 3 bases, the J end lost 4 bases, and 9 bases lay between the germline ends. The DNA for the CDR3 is TGTGCCAGCAGTTTCGGAGCGGCAGAGACCCAGTACTTC. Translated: CASSFGAAETQYF.

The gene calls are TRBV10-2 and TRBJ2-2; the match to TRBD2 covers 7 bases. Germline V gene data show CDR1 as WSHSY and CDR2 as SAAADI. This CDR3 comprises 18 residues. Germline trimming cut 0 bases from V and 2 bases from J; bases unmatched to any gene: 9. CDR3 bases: TGCGCCAGCAGTGAGTCGTTTGGGCTAGCGGTTAACACCGGGGAGCTGTTTTTT. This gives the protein CASSESFGLAVNTGELFF.